This is a list of T cell receptor beta chains from one sample in a study of shared clonotypes between healthy human individuals. Profiling relied on immunoSEQ multiplex PCR, and the TCRdb table lists in-frame clones only, not all of them. This sample has around 2.1 million clones, with around 95% found just once. The sample comprised naive CD4+ T cells sorted from blood. Every receptor here comes from a man aged 18 to 30 in good health. Each CDR3 is given with its conserved first and last residue. The D gene is left open where the match is weak. The listing skips clone size in some rows; elsewhere it reads once, few, many or a size class.

d_gene	v_gene	j_gene	abundance	CDR3aa	CDR3nt
TRBD1	TRBV5-6	TRBJ1-4	-	CASSSRQGEKLFF	TGTGCCAGCAGCTCACGACAGGGTGAAAAACTGTTTTTT
-	TRBV28	TRBJ2-3	once	CASSFWTRGGAIGDTQYF	TGTGCCAGCAGTTTTTGGACACGGGGCGGTGCGATAGGAGATACGCAGTATTTT
-	TRBV10-3	TRBJ2-3	-	CAISESWTLSTDTQYF	TGTGCCATCAGTGAGTCTTGGACCCTTAGCACAGATACGCAGTATTTT
-	TRBV30	TRBJ1-2	-	CAWSGGASFYGYTF	TGTGCCTGGAGTGGGGGGGCCTCCTTCTATGGCTACACCTTC
TRBD2	TRBV12-5	TRBJ2-5	-	CASGLTNGRETQYF	TGTGCTAGTGGCCTTACAAACGGGAGGGAGACCCAGTACTTC
TRBD1	TRBV6-6	TRBJ2-7	once	CASSPGQGAFTYEQYF	TGTGCCAGCAGTCCGGGACAGGGGGCATTTACCTACGAGCAGTACTTC
-	TRBV27	TRBJ1-5	-	CASSLGQLSNQPQHF	TGTGCCAGCAGTTTAGGCCAGCTTAGCAATCAGCCCCAGCATTTT
-	TRBV9	TRBJ1-1	-	CASSVWPGNTEAFF	TGTGCCAGCAGCGTCTGGCCGGGTAACACTGAAGCTTTCTTT
-	TRBV5-6	TRBJ2-1	-	CASTNLLAEQFF	TGTGCCAGCACGAACCTGTTGGCTGAGCAGTTCTTC
-	TRBV19	TRBJ2-5	-	CASSIRKGGETQYF	TGTGCCAGTAGTATTAGGAAGGGGGGAGAGACCCAGTACTTC
TRBD1	TRBV27	TRBJ1-1	-	CASSDRGHTEAFF	TGTGCCAGCTCGGACAGGGGGCATACTGAAGCTTTCTTT
-	TRBV5-6	TRBJ1-3	-	CASSLGPTSSGNTIYF	TGTGCCAGCAGCCTCGGTCCCACCAGCTCTGGAAACACCATATATTTT
-	TRBV5-1	TRBJ2-7	-	CASSLAPRDTPYEQYF	TGCGCCAGCAGCTTGGCCCCCCGGGACACACCCTACGAGCAGTACTTC
TRBD1	TRBV11-2	TRBJ1-1	-	CASSALGRGPFTEAFF	TGTGCCAGCAGCGCTCTAGGCAGGGGGCCTTTCACTGAAGCTTTCTTT
-	TRBV25-1	TRBJ1-6	-	CASSEPRTGQHLHF	TGTGCCAGCAGTGAACCCCGGACTGGGCAACACCTCCACTTT
-	TRBV19	TRBJ1-6	-	CASTPRASSSYNSPLHF	TGTGCCAGTACCCCCAGGGCCTCGAGCTCCTATAATTCACCCCTCCACTTT
-	TRBV30	TRBJ2-1	-	CAWSVSLGRYEQFF	TGTGCCTGGAGTGTGTCGCTAGGGCGGTATGAGCAGTTCTTC
TRBD1	TRBV5-1	TRBJ1-1	-	CASSLVAGGNTEAFF	TGCGCCAGCAGCTTGGTAGCAGGGGGGAACACTGAAGCTTTCTTT
-	TRBV5-1	TRBJ1-5	-	CASSAGYGNQPQHF	TGCGCCAGCAGCGCGGGTTATGGCAATCAGCCCCAGCATTTT
TRBD1	TRBV7-2	TRBJ1-2	-	CASSLMWDRGHGYTF	TGTGCCAGCAGCTTAATGTGGGACAGGGGGCATGGCTACACCTTC
-	TRBV19	TRBJ1-6	-	CASSKYRDNNSPLHF	TGTGCCAGTAGTAAATACCGGGACAACAATTCACCCCTCCACTTT
-	TRBV6-5	TRBJ1-2	-	CASSRALYGYTF	TGTGCCAGCAGCAGGGCGCTGTATGGCTACACCTTC